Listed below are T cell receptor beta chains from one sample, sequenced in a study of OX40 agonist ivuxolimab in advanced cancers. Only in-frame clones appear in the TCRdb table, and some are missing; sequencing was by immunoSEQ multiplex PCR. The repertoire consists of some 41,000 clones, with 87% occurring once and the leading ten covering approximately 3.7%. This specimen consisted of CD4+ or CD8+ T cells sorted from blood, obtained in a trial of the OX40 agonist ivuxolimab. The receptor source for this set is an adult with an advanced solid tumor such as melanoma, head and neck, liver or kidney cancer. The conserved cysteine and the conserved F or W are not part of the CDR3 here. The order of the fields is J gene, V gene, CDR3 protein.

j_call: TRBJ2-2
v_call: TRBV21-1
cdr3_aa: ASSKVGSGREGWAGELF

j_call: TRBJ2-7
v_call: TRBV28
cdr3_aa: ASSRPRGEQY

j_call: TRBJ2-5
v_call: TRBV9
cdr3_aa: ASSAAPRGGGTQY

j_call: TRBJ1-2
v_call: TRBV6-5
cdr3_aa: ASSYAGEFRGYT

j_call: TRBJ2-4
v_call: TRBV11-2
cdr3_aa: ASSPQTGLAGVAKNIQY

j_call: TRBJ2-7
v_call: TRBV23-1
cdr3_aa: ASSQSNSDETYEQY

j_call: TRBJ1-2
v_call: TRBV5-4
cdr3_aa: ASSLARLEGGYT

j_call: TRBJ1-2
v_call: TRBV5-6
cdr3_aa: ASSLGTYGYT

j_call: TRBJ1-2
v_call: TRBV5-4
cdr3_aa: ASGIGGRRNYGYT

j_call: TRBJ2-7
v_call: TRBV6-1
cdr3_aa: ASRQGSSYEQY

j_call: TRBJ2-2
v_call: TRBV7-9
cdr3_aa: ASSLAGNTGELF

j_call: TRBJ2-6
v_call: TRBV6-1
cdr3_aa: ASSDRAGANVLT

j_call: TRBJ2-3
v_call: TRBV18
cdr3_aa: ASSPLAYTDTQY

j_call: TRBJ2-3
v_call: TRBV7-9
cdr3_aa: ASSFRSAASDTQY

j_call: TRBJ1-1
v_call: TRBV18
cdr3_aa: ASSPRANTEAF

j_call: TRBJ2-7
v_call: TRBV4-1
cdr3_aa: AAAPGLAGAYEQY

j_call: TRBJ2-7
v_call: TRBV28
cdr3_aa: ASSLWTGASYEQY

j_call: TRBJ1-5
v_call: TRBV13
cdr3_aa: ASSLNRDQPQH

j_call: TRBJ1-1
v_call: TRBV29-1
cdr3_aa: SSGQGLNTEAF

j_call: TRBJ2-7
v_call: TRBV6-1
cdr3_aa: ASSPGTGTSEQY

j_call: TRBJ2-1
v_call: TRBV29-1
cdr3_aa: SVVHHEQF

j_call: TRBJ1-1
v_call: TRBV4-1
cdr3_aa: ASSQDWGDGLPEAF

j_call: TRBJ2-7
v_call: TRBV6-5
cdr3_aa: AGTSGGGYEQY

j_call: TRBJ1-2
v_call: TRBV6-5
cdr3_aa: ASSFLTGGWGYT

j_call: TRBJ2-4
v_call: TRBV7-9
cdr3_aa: ASSRPKWGTPEAKNIQY

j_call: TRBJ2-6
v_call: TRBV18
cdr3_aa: ASSLSGDPFRAPGANVLT

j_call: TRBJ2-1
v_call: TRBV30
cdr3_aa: AWSPRRGGRSYNEQF

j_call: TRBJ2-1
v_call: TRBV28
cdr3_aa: ASSFLAGGRGEQF

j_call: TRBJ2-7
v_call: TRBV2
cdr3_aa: ASHLSRYRGPLRTYEQY

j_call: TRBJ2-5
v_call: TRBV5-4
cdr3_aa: ASSSRASQETQY

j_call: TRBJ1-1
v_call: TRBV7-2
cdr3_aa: ASSLRGVTEAF

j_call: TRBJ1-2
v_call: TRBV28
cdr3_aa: ASRLTGEANYGYT